This T cell receptor beta chain derives from a study of OX40 agonist ivuxolimab in advanced cancers. The CDR3 length is 16 residues. The V end was cut by 1 base, the J end by 5 bases, with 17 bases between. CDR1 and CDR2 from the germline V gene are GTSNPN and SVGIG (reference sequence). Profiled with immunoSEQ multiplex PCR; TCRdb holds only in-frame clones, not every one. The sample includes roughly 61,000 clones, 86% of them seen just once. The specimen comprised CD4+ or CD8+ T cells sorted from blood, sampled in a trial of the OX40 agonist ivuxolimab. The origin of this receptor is an adult with an advanced solid tumor such as melanoma, head and neck, liver or kidney cancer. The rearrangement joins TRBV30 to TRBJ2-2; a possible D gene is TRBD1 (5 bases). CDR3 sequence: CAWSGGWKSQTGELFF. The CDR3 bases are TGTGCCTGGAGTGGGGGCTGGAAATCACAAACCGGGGAGCTGTTTTTT.